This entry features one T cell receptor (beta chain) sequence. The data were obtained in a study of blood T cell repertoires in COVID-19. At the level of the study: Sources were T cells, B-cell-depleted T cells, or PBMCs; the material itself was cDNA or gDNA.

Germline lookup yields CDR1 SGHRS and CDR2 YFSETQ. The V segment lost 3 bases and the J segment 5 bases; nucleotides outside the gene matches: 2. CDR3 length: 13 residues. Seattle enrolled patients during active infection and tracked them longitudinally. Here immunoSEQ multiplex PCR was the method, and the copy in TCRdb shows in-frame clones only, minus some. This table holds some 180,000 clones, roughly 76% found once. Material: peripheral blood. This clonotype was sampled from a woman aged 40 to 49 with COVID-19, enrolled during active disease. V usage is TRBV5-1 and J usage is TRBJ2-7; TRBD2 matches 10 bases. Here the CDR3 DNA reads TGCGCCAGCAGCTCGACTAGCGGGCACGAGCAGTACTTC. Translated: CASSSTSGHEQYF.